This T cell receptor beta chain was sequenced during a study of monozygotic twins with inflammatory bowel disease. Whole blood served as the source of total RNA, and no T cell sorting took place. Study conclusions and caveats: On the inverse Simpson index, IBD patients scored lower for TCRbeta diversity than healthy co-twins. A single strong clonotype or signal linked to IBD was not supported.

TCRdb reprocessed the 5' RACE reads and stores each CDR3 protein as one record, lacking DNA. The listing records around 220,000 distinct CDR3 sequences. Remarks on this clonotype: Its specificity is unknown.

Source material: blood. The clonotype originates from a human donor with ulcerative colitis or Crohn's disease, or a healthy co-twin of an affected twin (not recorded which).

CDR3 sequence: CASSSDRPGQGGSTLHF. The rearrangement links TRBV7-9 to TRBJ1-6; the TCRdb D gene call, TRBD1, has no DNA to confirm it. Germline V gene lookup returns CDR1 SEHNR and CDR2 FQNEAQ (reference sequence). The CDR3 extends over 17 amino acids.